These 8 T cell receptor beta chains were sequenced from one sample in a study of CXCR3-negative and CXCR3-positive naive CD8 T cells. The TRB libraries of cDNA were built by UMI-labeled 5' RACE. TCRdb re-called the 5' RACE reads and gives one entry per CDR3 protein, without DNA. The sample totals approximately 10,000 distinct CDR3 sequences. The sequenced sample was naive CXCR3- CD8+ T cells from blood. Subset reported: CD45RO-CCR7+CD27+CD95- naive CD8+ T cells lacking CXCR3 (TNR3-). The receptors were sampled from a human donor in good health. Some clones in this sample may be carry-over from other donors' samples.

The chain carries TRBV14 and TRBJ2-7; without DNA, the TCRdb call of TRBD2 cannot be checked. The CDR3 runs 15 residues. Germline values: CDR1 SGHDN, CDR2 FVKESK. CDR3: CASSQQLAGVYEQYF.

Considering frequency, this clonotype is medium-sized. This rearrangement joins TRBV4-3 to TRBJ1-1; TCRdb's assignment of TRBD1 cannot be checked, as there is no DNA. This CDR3 comprises 15 residues. Germline V gene data show CDR1 as LGHNA and CDR2 as YSLEER. The CDR3: CASSPTTGANTEAFF.

This clonotype is called medium-sized based on its frequency. J is TRBJ2-1 and V is TRBV9; the TRBD1 assignment by TCRdb is unverifiable without DNA. From germline, CDR1 is SGDLS and CDR2 YYNGEE. This CDR3 has 14 residues. The CDR3 reads CASNEGGSYNEQFF.

The chain couples TRBV2 to TRBJ2-7; the TCRdb D gene call, TRBD1, has no DNA to confirm it. Germline assignment: CDR1 SNHLY and CDR2 FYNNEI. The CDR3 runs to 15 residues. The CDR3 spells CASSEGTPPFYEQYF.

The chain combines TRBV29-1 with TRBJ1-2; TCRdb proposes TRBD1, but this gene call is untestable without DNA. The germline CDR1 and CDR2 sequences are SQVTM and ANQGSEA. The CDR3 is made up of 13 amino acids. The chain's CDR3 is CSVESRAGNGYTF.

This chain links TRBV28 with TRBJ2-1; TCRdb's D call, TRBD2, is unchecked because there is no DNA. The germline CDR1 and CDR2 sequences are MDHEN and SYDVKM. This CDR3 has 14 residues. This CDR3 is CASSPRLAGAAQFF.

The chain carries TRBV29-1 and TRBJ2-7; the TCRdb D gene call, TRBD1, has no DNA to confirm it. Germline V gives CDR1 SQVTM, CDR2 ANQGSEA. This CDR3 contains 14 residues. Here the CDR3 reads CSVESRQGDYEQYF.

In terms of frequency, this clonotype is medium-sized. The V and J genes are TRBV29-1 and TRBJ2-2. The length of the CDR3 is 13 residues. Germline CDR1 reads SQVTM; CDR2 reads ANQGSEA. CDR3: CSVRTVNTGELFF.